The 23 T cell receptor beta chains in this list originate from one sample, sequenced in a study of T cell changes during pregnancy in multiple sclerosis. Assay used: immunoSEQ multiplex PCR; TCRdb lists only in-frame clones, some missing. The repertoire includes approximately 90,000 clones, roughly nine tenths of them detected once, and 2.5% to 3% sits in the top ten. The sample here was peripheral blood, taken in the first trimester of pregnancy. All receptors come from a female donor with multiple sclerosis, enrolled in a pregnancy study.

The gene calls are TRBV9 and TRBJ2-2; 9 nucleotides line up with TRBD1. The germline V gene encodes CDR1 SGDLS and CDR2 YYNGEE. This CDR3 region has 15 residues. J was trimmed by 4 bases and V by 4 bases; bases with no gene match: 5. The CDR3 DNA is TGTGCCAGCAGCCCCCCGGACAGGGGCACCGGGGAGCTGTTTTTT. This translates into CASSPPDRGTGELFF.

The CDR3 DNA sequence: TGTGCCAGCAGGGAGGGTAGTGGGACTAACACCGGGGAGCTGTTTTTT. Translating gives CASREGSGTNTGELFF. The chain has TRBV4-2 and TRBJ2-2; D might be TRBD2 (6 bases). This CDR3 contains 16 residues. Germline lookup yields CDR1 LGHNA and CDR2 YNFKEQ. Trimming took off 6 bases at V and 2 bases at J, with 16 bases between the two ends.

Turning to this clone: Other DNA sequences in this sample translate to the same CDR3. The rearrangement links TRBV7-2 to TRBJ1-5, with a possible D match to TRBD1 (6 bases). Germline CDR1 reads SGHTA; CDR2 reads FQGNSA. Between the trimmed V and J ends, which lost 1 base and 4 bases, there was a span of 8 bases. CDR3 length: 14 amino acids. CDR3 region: CASSLGQGNQPQHF. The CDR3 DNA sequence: TGTGCCAGCAGCTTAGGGCAGGGGAATCAGCCCCAGCATTTT.

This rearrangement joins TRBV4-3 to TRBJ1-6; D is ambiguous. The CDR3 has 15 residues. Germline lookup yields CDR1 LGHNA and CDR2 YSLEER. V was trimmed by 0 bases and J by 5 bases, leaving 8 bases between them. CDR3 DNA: TGCGCCAGCAGCCAAGAGCCAGTCAATAATTCACCCCTCCACTTT. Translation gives CASSQEPVNNSPLHF.

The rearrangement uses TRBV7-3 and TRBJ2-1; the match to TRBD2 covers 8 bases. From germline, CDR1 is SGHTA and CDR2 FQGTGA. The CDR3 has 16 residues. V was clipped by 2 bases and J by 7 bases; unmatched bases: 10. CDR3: CASSLGLAGGSNEQFF. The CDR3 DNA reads TGTGCCAGCAGCTTAGGGCTGGCGGGGGGTAGTAATGAGCAGTTCTTC.

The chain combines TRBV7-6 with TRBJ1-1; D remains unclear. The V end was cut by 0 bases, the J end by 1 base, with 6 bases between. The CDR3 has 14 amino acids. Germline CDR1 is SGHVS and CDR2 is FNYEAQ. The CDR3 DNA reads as TGTGCCAGCAGCTTAGCTGGAGGGAACACTGAAGCTTTCTTT. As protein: CASSLAGGNTEAFF.

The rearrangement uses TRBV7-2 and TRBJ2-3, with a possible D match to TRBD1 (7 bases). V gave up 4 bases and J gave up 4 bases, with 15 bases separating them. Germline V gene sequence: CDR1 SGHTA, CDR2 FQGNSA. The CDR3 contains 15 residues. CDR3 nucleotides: TGTGCCAGCAGCTCCCCCGACAGGGAGGCAGATACGCAGTATTTT. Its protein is CASSSPDREADTQYF.

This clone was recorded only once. CDR3 in DNA: TGTGCCAGCAGCCAGGGTATTGTGCTGAGCGATGAGCAGTTCTTC. This codes for CASSQGIVLSDEQFF. The chain is built from TRBV5-8 and TRBJ2-1, with D perhaps TRBD1 (5 bases). Germline lookup yields CDR1 SGHTS and CDR2 YDEGEE. CDR3 length: 15 amino acids. Trimming removed 4 bases at V and 8 bases at J, with 19 bases between.

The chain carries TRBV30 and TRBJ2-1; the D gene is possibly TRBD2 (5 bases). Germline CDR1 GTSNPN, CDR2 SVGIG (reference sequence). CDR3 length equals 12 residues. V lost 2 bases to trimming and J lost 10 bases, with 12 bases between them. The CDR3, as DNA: TGTGCCTGGAGTTCCCGGACTGGAGAGCAGTTCTTC. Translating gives CAWSSRTGEQFF. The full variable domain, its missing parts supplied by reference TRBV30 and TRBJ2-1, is SQTIHQWPATLVQPVGSPLSLECTVEGTSNPNLYWYRQAAGRGLQLLFYSVGIGQISSEVPQNLSASRPQDRQFILSSKKLLLSDSGFYLCAWSSRTGEQFFGPGTRLTVL.

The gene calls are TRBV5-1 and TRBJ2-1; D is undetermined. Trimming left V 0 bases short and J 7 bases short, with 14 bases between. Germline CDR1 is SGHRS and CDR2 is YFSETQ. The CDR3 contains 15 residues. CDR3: CASSLVGAGSNEQFF. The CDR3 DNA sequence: TGCGCCAGCAGCTTGGTCGGAGCCGGGTCTAATGAGCAGTTCTTC.

CDR3 residues: CASISWTGTDTQYF. Written as DNA, the CDR3 is TGTGCCAGCATCAGTTGGACAGGGACAGATACGCAGTATTTT. The chain recombines TRBV5-5 with TRBJ2-3, with 8 bases that match TRBD1. Trimming took 6 bases from V and 3 from J; bases not matched to a gene: 6. This CDR3 is 14 amino acids long. From germline, CDR1 is SGHKS and CDR2 YYEKEE (reference sequence). The full variable domain, rest sourced from reference TRBV5-5 and TRBJ2-3, is DAGVTQSPTHLIKTRGQQVTLRCSPISGHKSVSWYQQVLGQGPQFIFQYYEKEERGRGNFPDRFSARQFPNYSSELNVNALLLGDSALYLCASISWTGTDTQYFGPGTRLTVL.

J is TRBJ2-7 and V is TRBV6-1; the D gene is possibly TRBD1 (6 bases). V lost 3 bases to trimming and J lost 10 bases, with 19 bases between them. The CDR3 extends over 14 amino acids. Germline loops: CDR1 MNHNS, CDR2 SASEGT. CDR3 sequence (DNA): TGTGCCAGCAGTGATTGGACAGCCGTTTCGAGCCAGTACTTC. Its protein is CASSDWTAVSSQYF.

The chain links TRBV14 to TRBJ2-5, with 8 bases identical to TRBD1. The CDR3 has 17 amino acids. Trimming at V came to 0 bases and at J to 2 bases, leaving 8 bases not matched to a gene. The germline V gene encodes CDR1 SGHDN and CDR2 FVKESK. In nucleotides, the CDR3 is TGTGCCAGCAGCCAAGAGTACAGGGGGGAGTTACAAGAGACCCAGTACTTC. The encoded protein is CASSQEYRGELQETQYF.

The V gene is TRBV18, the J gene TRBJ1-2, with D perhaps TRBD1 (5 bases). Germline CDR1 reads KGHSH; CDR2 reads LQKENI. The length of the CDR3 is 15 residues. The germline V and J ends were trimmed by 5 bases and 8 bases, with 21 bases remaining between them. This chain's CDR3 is CASSSGWGTYKGYTF. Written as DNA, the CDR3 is TGTGCCAGCTCAAGTGGTTGGGGCACCTACAAAGGCTACACCTTC.

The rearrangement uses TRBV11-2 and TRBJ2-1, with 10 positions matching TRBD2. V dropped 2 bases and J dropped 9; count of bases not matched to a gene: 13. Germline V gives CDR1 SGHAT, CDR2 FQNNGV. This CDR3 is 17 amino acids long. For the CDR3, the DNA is TGTGCCAGCAGCTTATATCAGGCTAGCGGGAGCCGGAGTGAGCAGTTCTTC. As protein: CASSLYQASGSRSEQFF.

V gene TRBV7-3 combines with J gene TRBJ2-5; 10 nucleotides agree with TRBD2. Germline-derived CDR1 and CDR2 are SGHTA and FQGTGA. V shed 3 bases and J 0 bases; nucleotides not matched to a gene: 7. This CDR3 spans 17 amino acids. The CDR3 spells CASSLGGAGGYQETQYF. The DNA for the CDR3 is TGTGCCAGCAGCTTGGGCGGAGCGGGGGGGTACCAAGAGACCCAGTACTTC.

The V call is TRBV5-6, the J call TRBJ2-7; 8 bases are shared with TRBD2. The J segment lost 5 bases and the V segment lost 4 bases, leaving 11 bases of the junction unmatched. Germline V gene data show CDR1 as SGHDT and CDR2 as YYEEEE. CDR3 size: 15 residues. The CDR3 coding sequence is TGTGCCAGCAGCCGACCCGGGGGGGGGCGCCACGAGCAGTACTTC. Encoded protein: CASSRPGGGRHEQYF.

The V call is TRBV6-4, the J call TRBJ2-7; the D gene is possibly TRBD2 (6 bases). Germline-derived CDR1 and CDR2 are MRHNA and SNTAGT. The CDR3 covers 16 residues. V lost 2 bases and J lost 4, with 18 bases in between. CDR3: CASSDPPGLVIYEQYF. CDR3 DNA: TGTGCCAGCAGTGACCCACCGGGACTTGTGATTTACGAGCAGTACTTC.

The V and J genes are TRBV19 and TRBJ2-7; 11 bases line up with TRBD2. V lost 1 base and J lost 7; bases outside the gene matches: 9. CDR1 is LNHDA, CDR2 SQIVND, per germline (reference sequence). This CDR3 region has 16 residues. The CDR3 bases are TGTGCCAGTAGTATAGCTCTAGCGGGAGGCAAGGGGGAGCAGTACTTC. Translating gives CASSIALAGGKGEQYF.

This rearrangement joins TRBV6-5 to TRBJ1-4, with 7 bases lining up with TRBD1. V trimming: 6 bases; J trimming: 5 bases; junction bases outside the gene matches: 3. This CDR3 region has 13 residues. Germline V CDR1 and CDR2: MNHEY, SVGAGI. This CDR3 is CASRGTVNEKLFF. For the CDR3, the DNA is TGTGCCAGCAGAGGGACAGTAAATGAAAAACTGTTTTTT.

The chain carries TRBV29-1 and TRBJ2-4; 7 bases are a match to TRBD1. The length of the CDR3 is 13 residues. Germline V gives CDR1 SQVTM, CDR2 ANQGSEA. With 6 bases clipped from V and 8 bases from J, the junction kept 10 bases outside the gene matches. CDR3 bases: TGCAGCGTCTTAGACAGGGAACTGGACATTCAGTACTTC. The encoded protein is CSVLDRELDIQYF.

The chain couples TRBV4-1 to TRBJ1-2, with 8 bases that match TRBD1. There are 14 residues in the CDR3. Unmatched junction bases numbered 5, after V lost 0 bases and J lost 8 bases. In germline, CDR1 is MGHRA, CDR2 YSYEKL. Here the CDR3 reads CASSQDTGGSGYTF. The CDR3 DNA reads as TGCGCCAGCAGCCAAGATACAGGGGGAAGCGGCTACACCTTC.

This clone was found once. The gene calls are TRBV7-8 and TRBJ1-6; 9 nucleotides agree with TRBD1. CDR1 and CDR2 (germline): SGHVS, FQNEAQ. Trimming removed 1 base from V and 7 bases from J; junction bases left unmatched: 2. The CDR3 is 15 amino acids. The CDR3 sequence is CASSLVDRGNSPLHF. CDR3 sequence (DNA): TGTGCCAGCAGCTTAGTCGACAGGGGGAATTCACCCCTCCACTTT.